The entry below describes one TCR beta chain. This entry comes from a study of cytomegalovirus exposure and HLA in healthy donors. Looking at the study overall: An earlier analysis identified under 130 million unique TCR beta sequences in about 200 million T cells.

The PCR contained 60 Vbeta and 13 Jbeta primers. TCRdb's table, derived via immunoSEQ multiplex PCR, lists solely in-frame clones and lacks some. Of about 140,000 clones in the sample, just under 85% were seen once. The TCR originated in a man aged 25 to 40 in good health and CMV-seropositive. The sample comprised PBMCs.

The CDR3 nucleotides read TGTGCCAGCTCACAACTCAACACTGAAGCTTTCTTT. It yields the protein CASSQLNTEAFF. The chain uses TRBV18 and TRBJ1-1; no definite D call. V shed 4 bases and J shed 2 bases, with 5 bases lying between them. The CDR3 runs to 12 residues. CDR1 is KGHSH and CDR2 is LQKENI in the germline V gene.